The clone carrying this T cell receptor beta chain was seen more than once but under ten times. Its target is unknown. One end of the junction is discordant with germline, which a read error may explain. Original methodology: The study took CDR3 differences across clinicopathological groups and made a distant-metastasis classifier for papillary thyroid cancer from them. TCRdb re-called the PCR reads via MiXCR. The V and J calls reflect TCRdb's pipeline rather than the authors' work. The sample gives 5,000 to 8,000 clones, roughly 29% of which show up once; 15% to 20% is in the top ten. This entry is derived from a study of metastatic and nonmetastatic thyroid tumors. Study background: Blood and tumor or nodule tissue repertoires from malignant and benign thyroid patients were compared.

Notes on the study in general: As reported, TCR beta diversity in blood and tumor was significantly higher in malignant thyroid tumors than in benign nodules.

The germline V gene encodes CDR1 MDHEN and CDR2 SYDVKM. The CDR3 spans 16 residues. Treatment of any kind had been given to no patient before thyroid surgery. V usage is TRBV28 and J usage is TRBJ2-7, with 9 nucleotides matching TRBD2. This clonotype was sampled from a female donor with papillary thyroid cancer or a benign thyroid nodule (not recorded which). Some clones in this sample may be carry-over from other donors' samples. The material sequenced was adjacent normal tissue. The CDR3 DNA sequence: TGTGCCGGCAGGCCACCGGGACTAGCAGCCGGCTACGAGCAGTACTTC. This encodes CAGRPPGLAAGYEQYF.